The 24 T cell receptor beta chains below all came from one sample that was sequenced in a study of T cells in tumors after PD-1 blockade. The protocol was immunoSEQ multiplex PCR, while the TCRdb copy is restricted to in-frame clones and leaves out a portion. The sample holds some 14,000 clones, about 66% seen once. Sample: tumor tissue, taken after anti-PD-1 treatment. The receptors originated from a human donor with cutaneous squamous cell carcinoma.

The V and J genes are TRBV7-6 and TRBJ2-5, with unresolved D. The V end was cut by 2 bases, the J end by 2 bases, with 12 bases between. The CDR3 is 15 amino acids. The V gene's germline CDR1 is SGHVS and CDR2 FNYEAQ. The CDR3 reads CASSLKYRNQETQYF. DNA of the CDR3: TGTGCCAGCAGCTTAAAGTACCGAAATCAAGAGACCCAGTACTTC.

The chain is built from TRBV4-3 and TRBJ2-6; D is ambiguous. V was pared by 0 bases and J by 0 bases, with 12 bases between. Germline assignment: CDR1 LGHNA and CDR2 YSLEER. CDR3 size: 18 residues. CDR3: CASSQDFIPGSGANVLTF. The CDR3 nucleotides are TGCGCCAGCAGCCAAGATTTCATACCCGGCTCTGGGGCCAACGTCCTGACTTTC.

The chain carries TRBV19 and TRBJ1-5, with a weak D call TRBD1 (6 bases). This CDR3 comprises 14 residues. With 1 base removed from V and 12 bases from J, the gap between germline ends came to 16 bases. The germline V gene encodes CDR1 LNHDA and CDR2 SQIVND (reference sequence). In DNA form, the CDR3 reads TGTGCCAGTAGTATAGTAAACAGGGTTAGGGTCCAGCATTTT. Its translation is CASSIVNRVRVQHF.

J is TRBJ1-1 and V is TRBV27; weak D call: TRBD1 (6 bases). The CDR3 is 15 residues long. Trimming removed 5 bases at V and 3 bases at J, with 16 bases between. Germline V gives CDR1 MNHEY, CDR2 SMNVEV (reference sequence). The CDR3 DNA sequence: TGTGCCAGCAGTCCCAACAGGGTGGGGGACACTGAAGCTTTCTTT. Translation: CASSPNRVGDTEAFF.

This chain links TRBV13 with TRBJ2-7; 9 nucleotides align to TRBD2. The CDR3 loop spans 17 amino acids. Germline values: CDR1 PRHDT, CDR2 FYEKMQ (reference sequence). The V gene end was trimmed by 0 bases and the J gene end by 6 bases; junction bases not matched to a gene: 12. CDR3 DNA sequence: TGTGCCAGCAGCTTAGGCCCCTCTGCGGGGGGGCGGTTCGAGCAGTACTTC. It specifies CASSLGPSAGGRFEQYF.

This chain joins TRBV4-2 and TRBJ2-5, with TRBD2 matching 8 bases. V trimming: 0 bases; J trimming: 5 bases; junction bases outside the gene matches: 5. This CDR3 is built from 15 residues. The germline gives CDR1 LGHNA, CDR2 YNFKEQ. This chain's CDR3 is CASSQEVAGGETQYF. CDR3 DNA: TGTGCCAGCAGCCAAGAGGTTGCGGGGGGTGAGACCCAGTACTTC.

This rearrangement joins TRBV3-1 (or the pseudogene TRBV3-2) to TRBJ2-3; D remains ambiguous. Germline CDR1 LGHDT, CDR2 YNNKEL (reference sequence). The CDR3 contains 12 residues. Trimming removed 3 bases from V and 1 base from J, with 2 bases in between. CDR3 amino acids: CASSHRTDTQYF. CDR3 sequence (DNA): TGTGCCAGCAGCCACCGCACAGATACGCAGTATTTT.

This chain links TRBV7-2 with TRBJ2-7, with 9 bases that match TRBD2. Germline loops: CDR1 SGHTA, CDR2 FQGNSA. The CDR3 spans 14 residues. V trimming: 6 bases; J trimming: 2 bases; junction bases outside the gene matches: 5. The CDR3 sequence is CASRPAGGPYEQYF. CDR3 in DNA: TGTGCCAGCAGACCAGCGGGAGGACCCTACGAGCAGTACTTC.

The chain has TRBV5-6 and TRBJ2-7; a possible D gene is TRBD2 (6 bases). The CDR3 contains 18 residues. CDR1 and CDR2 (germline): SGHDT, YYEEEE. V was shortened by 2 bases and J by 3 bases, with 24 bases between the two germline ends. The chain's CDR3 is CASSLNEPGSGFRYEQYF. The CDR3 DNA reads TGTGCCAGCAGCTTAAACGAGCCAGGGAGCGGGTTCCGCTACGAGCAGTACTTC.

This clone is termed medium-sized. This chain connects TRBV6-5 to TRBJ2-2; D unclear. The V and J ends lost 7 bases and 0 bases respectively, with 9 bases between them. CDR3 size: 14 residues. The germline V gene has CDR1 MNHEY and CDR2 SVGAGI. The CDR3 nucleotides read TGTGCCAGCACGCACACTCCGAACACCGGGGAGCTGTTTTTT. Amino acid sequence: CASTHTPNTGELFF.

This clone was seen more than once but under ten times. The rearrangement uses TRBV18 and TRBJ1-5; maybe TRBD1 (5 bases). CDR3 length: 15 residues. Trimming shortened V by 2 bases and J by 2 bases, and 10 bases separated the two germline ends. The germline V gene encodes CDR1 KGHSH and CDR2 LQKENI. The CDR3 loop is CASSPGAGGNQPQHF. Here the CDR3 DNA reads TGTGCCAGCTCACCAGGGGCAGGAGGCAATCAGCCCCAGCATTTT.

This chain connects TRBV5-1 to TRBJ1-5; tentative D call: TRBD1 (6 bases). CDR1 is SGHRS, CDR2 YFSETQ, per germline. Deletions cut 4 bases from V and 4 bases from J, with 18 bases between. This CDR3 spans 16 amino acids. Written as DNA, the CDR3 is TGCGCCAGCAGCCCTACAGGGACCTTTCCAAATCAGCCCCAGCATTTT. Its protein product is CASSPTGTFPNQPQHF.

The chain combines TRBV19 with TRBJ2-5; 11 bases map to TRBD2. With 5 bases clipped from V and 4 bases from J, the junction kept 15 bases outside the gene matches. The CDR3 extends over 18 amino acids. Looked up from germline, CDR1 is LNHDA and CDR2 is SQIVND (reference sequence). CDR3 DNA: TGTGCCAGTAGTTCCCGTGGTAGCGGGAGGGCGGGGGCAGAGACCCAGTACTTC. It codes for CASSSRGSGRAGAETQYF.

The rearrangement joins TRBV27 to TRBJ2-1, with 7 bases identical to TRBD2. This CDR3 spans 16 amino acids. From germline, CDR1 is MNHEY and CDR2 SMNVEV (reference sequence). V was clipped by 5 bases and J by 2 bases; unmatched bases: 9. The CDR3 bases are TGTGCCAGCAGTCCGATGGGGGGAGGGCCCTACAATGAGCAGTTCTTC. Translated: CASSPMGGGPYNEQFF.

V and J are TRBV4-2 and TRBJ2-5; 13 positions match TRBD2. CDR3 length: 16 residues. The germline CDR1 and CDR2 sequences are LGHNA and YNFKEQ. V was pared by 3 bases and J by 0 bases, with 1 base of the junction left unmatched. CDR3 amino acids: CASSQTSGGHQETQYF. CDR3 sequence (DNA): TGTGCCAGCAGCCAGACTAGCGGGGGGCACCAAGAGACCCAGTACTTC.

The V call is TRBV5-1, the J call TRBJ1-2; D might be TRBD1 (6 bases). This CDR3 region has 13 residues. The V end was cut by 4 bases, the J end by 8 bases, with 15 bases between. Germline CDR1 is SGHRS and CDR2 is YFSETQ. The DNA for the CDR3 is TGCGCCAGCAGCCCCGCAGTTGGGGGCGGCTACACCTTC. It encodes CASSPAVGGGYTF.

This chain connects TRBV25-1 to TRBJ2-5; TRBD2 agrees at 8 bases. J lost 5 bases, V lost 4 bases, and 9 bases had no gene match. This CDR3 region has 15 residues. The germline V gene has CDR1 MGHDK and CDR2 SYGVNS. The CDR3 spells CASSVSGGPRETQYF. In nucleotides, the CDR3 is TGTGCCAGCAGTGTATCGGGGGGGCCGCGTGAGACCCAGTACTTC. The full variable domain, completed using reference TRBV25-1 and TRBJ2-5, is EADIYQTPRYLVIGTGKKITLECSQTMGHDKMYWYQQDPGMELHLIHYSYGVNSTEKGDLSSESTVSRIRTEHFPLTLESARPSHTSQYLCASSVSGGPRETQYFGPGTRLLVL.

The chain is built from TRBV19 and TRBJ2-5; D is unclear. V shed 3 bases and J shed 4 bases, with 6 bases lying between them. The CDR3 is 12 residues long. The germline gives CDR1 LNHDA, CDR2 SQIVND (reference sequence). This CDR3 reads CASSMWGETQYF. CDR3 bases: TGTGCCAGTAGTATGTGGGGAGAGACCCAGTACTTC. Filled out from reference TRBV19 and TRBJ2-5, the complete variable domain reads DGGITQSPKYLFRKEGQNVTLSCEQNLNHDAMYWYRQDPGQGLRLIYYSQIVNDFQKGDIAEGYSVSREKKESFPLTVTSAQKNPTAFYLCASSMWGETQYFGPGTRLLVL.

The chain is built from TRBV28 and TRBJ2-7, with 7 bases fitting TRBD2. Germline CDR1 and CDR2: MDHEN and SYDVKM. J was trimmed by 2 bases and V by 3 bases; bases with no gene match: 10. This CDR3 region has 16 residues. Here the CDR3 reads CASSFRLADLTYEQYF. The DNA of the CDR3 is TGTGCCAGCAGTTTTCGTCTAGCGGACCTTACCTACGAGCAGTACTTC. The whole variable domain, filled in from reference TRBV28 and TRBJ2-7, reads DVKVTQSSRYLVKRTGEKVFLECVQDMDHENMFWYRQDPGLGLRLIYFSYDVKMKEKGDIPEGYSVSREKKERFSLILESASTNQTSMYLCASSFRLADLTYEQYFGPGTRLTVT.

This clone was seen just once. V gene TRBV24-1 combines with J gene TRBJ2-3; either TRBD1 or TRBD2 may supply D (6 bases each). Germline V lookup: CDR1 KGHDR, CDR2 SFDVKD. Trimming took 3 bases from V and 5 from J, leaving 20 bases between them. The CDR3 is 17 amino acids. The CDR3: CATSDPSGVGGRDTQYF. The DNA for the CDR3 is TGTGCCACCAGTGATCCGAGTGGTGTGGGGGGCAGAGATACGCAGTATTTT.

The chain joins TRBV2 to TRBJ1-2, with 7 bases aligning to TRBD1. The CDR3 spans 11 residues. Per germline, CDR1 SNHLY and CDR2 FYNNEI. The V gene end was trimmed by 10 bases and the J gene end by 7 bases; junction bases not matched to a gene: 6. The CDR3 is CANPGGVGYTF. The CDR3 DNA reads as TGTGCCAATCCAGGGGGGGTTGGCTACACCTTC.

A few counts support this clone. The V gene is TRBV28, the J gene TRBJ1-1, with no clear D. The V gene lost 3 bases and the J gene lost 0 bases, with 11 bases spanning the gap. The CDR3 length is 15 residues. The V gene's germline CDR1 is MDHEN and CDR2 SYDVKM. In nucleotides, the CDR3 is TGTGCCAGCAGTTTCTCTCGGGGTCTGAACACTGAAGCTTTCTTT. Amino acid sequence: CASSFSRGLNTEAFF.

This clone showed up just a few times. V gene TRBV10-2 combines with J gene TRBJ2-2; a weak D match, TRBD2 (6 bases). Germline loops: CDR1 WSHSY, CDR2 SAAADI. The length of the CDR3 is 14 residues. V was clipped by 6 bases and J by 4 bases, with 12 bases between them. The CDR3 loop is CASRNSGATGELFF. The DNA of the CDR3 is TGCGCCAGCAGAAATAGCGGAGCCACCGGGGAGCTGTTTTTT.

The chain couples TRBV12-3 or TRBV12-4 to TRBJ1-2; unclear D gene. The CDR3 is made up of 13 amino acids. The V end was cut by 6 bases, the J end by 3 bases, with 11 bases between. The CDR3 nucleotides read TGTGCCAGCAGCCCACGGAGGGACTATGGCTACACCTTC. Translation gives CASSPRRDYGYTF.